These 14 T cell receptor beta chains share one sample of origin, sequenced in a study of T cells after yellow fever vaccination. TCRdb reprocessed the 5' RACE reads with MiXCR, giving one entry per CDR3 protein. The sample has some 340,000 distinct CDR3 sequences; roughly 4.3% are singletons. The material was PBMCs, obtained 5 days after the yellow fever booster vaccination. These receptors were collected from a man younger than 35 who received the YFV17D yellow fever vaccine.

The chain uses TRBV2 and TRBJ2-7, with 8 bases identical to TRBD1. The germline V gene has CDR1 SNHLY and CDR2 FYNNEI. After removal of 8 bases from V and 6 bases from J, the junction contained 3 bases not matched to a gene. The length of the CDR3 is 11 residues. The CDR3 is CASFRGREQYF. The CDR3 DNA reads TGTGCCAGCTTCAGGGGGCGCGAGCAGTACTTC.

This clonotype appeared a few times. V usage is TRBV5-6 and J usage is TRBJ1-6, with a weak D call TRBD1 (5 bases). The V and J ends lost 0 bases and 5 bases respectively, with 12 bases between them. Germline assignment: CDR1 SGHDT and CDR2 YYEEEE. This CDR3 has 16 residues. The CDR3 DNA is TGTGCCAGCAGCTTGGGGGGGATGCGGAATAATTCACCCCTCCACTTT. This codes for CASSLGGMRNNSPLHF.

This chain links TRBV4-1 with TRBJ1-2, with D uncertain. V gave up 0 bases and J gave up 8 bases, with 16 bases separating them. Germline V gene data show CDR1 as MGHRA and CDR2 as YSYEKL. CDR3 length equals 15 residues. CDR3 amino acids: CASSQDPQPDRGYTF. The CDR3 DNA follows: TGCGCCAGCAGCCAAGATCCCCAGCCAGATCGGGGCTACACCTTC.

This chain joins TRBV6-5 and TRBJ2-5; D is unresolved. This CDR3 region has 16 residues. V lost 2 bases and J 2 bases, leaving 15 bases between the germline ends. Germline CDR1 is MNHEY and CDR2 is SVGAGI. The CDR3 spells CASSYGPYTRQETQYF. For the CDR3, the DNA is TGTGCCAGCAGTTACGGCCCCTATACACGGCAAGAGACCCAGTACTTC.

This clonotype was counted between two and nine times. CDR3 DNA sequence: TGTGCCAGCAGCTTTCTCCTAGCGGGGGAGACCGGGGAGCTGTTTTTT. It is translated as CASSFLLAGETGELFF. This rearrangement joins TRBV7-9 to TRBJ2-2; 10 bases match TRBD2. V lost 3 bases to trimming and J lost 5 bases; unmatched junction nucleotides: 6. This CDR3 is built from 16 residues. Germline CDR1 is SEHNR and CDR2 is FQNEAQ (reference sequence).

This clonotype showed up many times. The gene calls are TRBV7-2 and TRBJ2-3, with a tentative D call TRBD1 (5 bases). The ends were cut back, 6 bases at V and 2 bases at J, with 12 bases in the middle. The length of the CDR3 is 14 residues. Germline V CDR1 and CDR2: SGHTA, FQGNSA. This CDR3 is CASRNQQATDTQYF. CDR3 in DNA: TGTGCCAGCAGAAACCAACAGGCCACAGATACGCAGTATTTT.

V and J are TRBV19 and TRBJ1-1, with TRBD1 as a possible D gene (5 bases). The V gene's germline CDR1 is LNHDA and CDR2 SQIVND (reference sequence). The CDR3 runs to 15 residues. V was clipped by 3 bases and J by 0 bases, with 11 bases between them. In nucleotides, the CDR3 is TGTGCCAGTAGTATTCATGGGACGGTGAACACTGAAGCTTTCTTT. The encoded protein is CASSIHGTVNTEAFF.

This clonotype has a handful of counts. The chain has TRBV9 and TRBJ1-1; possibly TRBD1 for D (5 bases). The V end was cut by 0 bases, the J end by 0 bases, with 12 bases between. The CDR3 length is 16 residues. Germline V gives CDR1 SGDLS, CDR2 YYNGEE. CDR3 protein: CASSVGRGRVNTEAFF. CDR3 sequence (DNA): TGTGCCAGCAGCGTAGGTCGCGGCAGGGTGAACACTGAAGCTTTCTTT. Full variable domain (rest looked up from reference TRBV9 and TRBJ1-1): DSGVTQTPKHLITATGQRVTLRCSPRSGDLSVYWYQQSLDQGLQFLIQYYNGEERAKGNILERFSAQQFPDLHSELNLSSLELGDSALYFCASSVGRGRVNTEAFFGQGTRLTVV.

This clonotype was detected a few times. The V gene is TRBV7-2, the J gene TRBJ2-7, with 12 bases lining up with TRBD2. V shed 5 bases, J shed 2 bases, and the junction held 4 bases outside the gene matches. The germline V gene has CDR1 SGHTA and CDR2 FQGNSA. The CDR3 contains 15 residues. For the CDR3, the DNA is TGTGCCAGCAGCGGTACTAGCGGGGGGCCCTACGAGCAGTACTTC. Protein product: CASSGTSGGPYEQYF.

This clonotype has at least ten counts. The chain uses TRBV20-1 and TRBJ1-2; D gene ambiguous. Germline values: CDR1 DFQATT, CDR2 SNEGSKA (reference sequence). The length of the CDR3 is 13 residues. V lost 6 bases to trimming and J lost 4 bases, with 15 bases between them. CDR3 amino acids: CSAPRQAGYGYTF. The CDR3 DNA reads TGCAGTGCCCCCCGCCAGGCGGGCTATGGCTACACCTTC.

The rearrangement uses TRBV14 and TRBJ2-5; 7 bases line up with TRBD1. The CDR3 spans 15 residues. CDR1 is SGHDN and CDR2 is FVKESK in the germline V gene. The CDR3 loop reads CAGNRSDRDEETQYF. In DNA form, the CDR3 reads TGTGCGGGGAACAGATCTGACAGGGACGAAGAGACCCAGTACTTC.

This clonotype was seen more than once but under ten times. J is TRBJ2-1 and V is TRBV18; 9 nucleotides agree with TRBD2. CDR3 length: 16 residues. Trimming at V came to 0 bases and at J to 5 bases, leaving 5 bases not matched to a gene. Germline V gives CDR1 KGHSH, CDR2 LQKENI. CDR3 sequence (DNA): TGTGCCAGCTCACCACCGGGGTCTAGCGGGGACAATGAGCAGTTCTTC. It specifies CASSPPGSSGDNEQFF. Looking up the rest from reference TRBV18 and TRBJ2-1 gives the full variable domain: NAGVMQNPRHLVRRRGQEARLRCSPMKGHSHVYWYRQLPEEGLKFMVYLQKENIIDESGMPKERFSAEFPKEGPSILRIQQVVRGDSAAYFCASSPPGSSGDNEQFFGPGTRLTVL.

The table lists this clonotype with many counts. This chain connects TRBV9 to TRBJ2-3; TRBD2 aligns across 9 bases. V trimming: 0 bases; J trimming: 4 bases; junction bases outside the gene matches: 6. The germline V gene has CDR1 SGDLS and CDR2 YYNGEE. The CDR3 loop spans 16 amino acids. CDR3 sequence (DNA): TGTGCCAGCAGCGTAGGATCACTAGCGGGTTCAGATACGCAGTATTTT. Translated: CASSVGSLAGSDTQYF.

This clonotype was seen many times. The chain employs TRBV6-6 and TRBJ1-2; D remains ambiguous. This CDR3 spans 15 amino acids. The V gene lost 5 bases and the J gene lost 0 bases, with 13 bases spanning the gap. Per germline, CDR1 MNHNY and CDR2 SVGAGI (reference sequence). CDR3 region: CASSLGSGTNYGYTF. The CDR3 DNA reads TGTGCCAGCAGTCTCGGCTCGGGCACTAACTATGGCTACACCTTC.